The sequence of this TCR beta chain was determined in a study of vaccination and CD4 T cells after COVID-19. CDR3 length: 14 amino acids. The trim removed 8 bases at V and 5 bases at J, leaving 8 bases unmatched. Germline V CDR1 and CDR2: SNHLY, FYNNEI. Sequenced with the Oncomine TCR Beta short-read assay was DNA taken from cultured CD4+ T cells. TCRdb used MiXCR to reprocess the PCR reads, holding one entry per CDR3 protein. Here the sample spans 15,000 to 20,000 distinct CDR3 sequences, under 40% being singletons. Treatment in this sample: roughly nine-day PBMC culture with coronavirus spike peptide pools or control peptides (ViraFEST assay). Roughly 1.9 million PBMCs went into each well for culture with roughly 10 IU/ml IL-2 and about 9.9 ug/ml peptide pools. In regard to this clonotype: The antigen remains undetermined.

The chain uses TRBV2 and TRBJ2-3; 9 nucleotides match TRBD1. Sequencing was carried out using cultured CD4+ T cells from blood. The receptor was isolated from a human donor with COVID-19. CDR3 sequence reads: CASGTGGDIDTQYF. For the CDR3, the DNA is TGTGCCAGCGGCACAGGGGGCGATATAGATACGCAGTATTTT. Full variable domain (remainder filled in from reference TRBV2 and TRBJ2-3): EPEVTQTPSHQVTQMGQEVILRCVPISNHLYFYWYRQILGQKVEFLVSFYNNEISEKSEIFDDQFSVERPDGSNFTLKIRSTKLEDSAMYFCASGTGGDIDTQYFGPGTRLTVL.